This T cell receptor (beta chain) was recorded in a study of OX40 agonist ivuxolimab in advanced cancers. Across the study: Mean age approximately 59 years, range roughly 23 to 79; around 80% male.

Study-level points and caveats: Clonal expansion from baseline to week 6 occurred in both CD4+ and CD8+ T cells. Some nonresponders likewise displayed low normalized T-cell clonal expansion.

This table comes from immunoSEQ multiplex PCR, and its TCRdb copy is limited to in-frame clones, with some not included. The sample shows 80,000 or so clones, around 86% of them seen only once. In regard to this clone: Its cognate antigen is unknown.

The specimen was CD4+ or CD8+ T cells sorted from blood, collected in a trial of the OX40 agonist ivuxolimab. This clonotype originated in an adult with an advanced solid tumor such as melanoma, head and neck, liver or kidney cancer.

CDR3 DNA: TGTGCCCTAACTTGGGGACAGGGGAGAGCCGGGGAGCTGTTTTTT. Encoded protein: CALTWGQGRAGELFF. This chain uses TRBV7-9 with TRBJ2-2; 10 bases match TRBD1. This CDR3 spans 15 amino acids. J lost 6 bases, V lost 11 bases, and 12 bases had no gene match. Germline-derived CDR1 and CDR2 are SEHNR and FQNEAQ (reference sequence).